These 6 T cell receptor beta chains were sequenced from one sample in a study of blood T cell repertoires in COVID-19. The method was immunoSEQ multiplex PCR; TCRdb's version includes in-frame clones alone and lacks a portion of them. Of around 250,000 clones in the sample, 85% to 95% were seen once. The material sequenced was PBMCs or T cells enriched from blood (not recorded which). The source is a man aged 35 to 55 who had been exposed to COVID-19.

This chain joins TRBV5-5 and TRBJ2-7, with 9 bases identical to TRBD2. V trimming: 0 bases; J trimming: 0 bases; junction bases outside the gene matches: 4. CDR1 is SGHKS, CDR2 YYEKEE, per germline (reference sequence). The CDR3 covers 16 residues. The CDR3 nucleotides read TGTGCCAGCAGCTTGGGACTAGCGGAGGTCTCCTACGAGCAGTACTTC. This translates into CASSLGLAEVSYEQYF.

The genes are TRBV20-1 and TRBJ2-7, with a tentative D call TRBD2 (5 bases). With 0 bases removed from V and 7 bases from J, the gap between germline ends came to 7 bases. The germline V gene encodes CDR1 DFQATT and CDR2 SNEGSKA (reference sequence). CDR3 length equals 11 residues. The CDR3 DNA reads TGCAGTGCTAGAGATGAGCGGGAGCAGTACTTC. Amino acid sequence: CSARDEREQYF.

This clone has only a few counts. The J gene is TRBJ1-3, the V gene TRBV5-1; weak D call: TRBD1 (5 bases). Per the germline V gene, CDR1 is SGHRS and CDR2 is YFSETQ. The CDR3 is made up of 14 amino acids. With 5 bases removed from V and 0 bases from J, the gap between germline ends came to 9 bases. CDR3 nucleotides: TGCGCCAGCAGTACAGGAGACTCTGGAAACACCATATATTTT. The encoded protein is CASSTGDSGNTIYF.

This sequence joins TRBV9 and TRBJ2-1, with 8 bases identical to TRBD2. In germline, CDR1 is SGDLS, CDR2 YYNGEE. This CDR3 has 14 residues. Trimming removed 2 bases from V and 10 bases from J; junction bases left unmatched: 8. The CDR3 sequence is CASSVVAGQGEQFF. The CDR3 nucleotides are TGTGCCAGCAGCGTCGTAGCGGGGCAGGGAGAGCAGTTCTTC.

This clone was seen once. The V call is TRBV28, the J call TRBJ2-2, with no clear D. Trimming shortened V by 2 bases and J by 2 bases, and 9 bases separated the two germline ends. The CDR3 consists of 15 residues. Germline V CDR1 and CDR2: MDHEN, SYDVKM. The CDR3 spells CASSLSTANTGELFF. CDR3 nucleotides: TGTGCCAGCAGTTTAAGTACAGCCAACACCGGGGAGCTGTTTTTT. Full variable domain (outside the CDR3, taken from reference TRBV28 and TRBJ2-2): DVKVTQSSRYLVKRTGEKVFLECVQDMDHENMFWYRQDPGLGLRLIYFSYDVKMKEKGDIPEGYSVSREKKERFSLILESASTNQTSMYLCASSLSTANTGELFFGEGSRLTVL.

DNA of the CDR3: TGTGCCAGCAGTTACGAACAGGGAAATCAGCCCCAGCATTTT. It translates to CASSYEQGNQPQHF. J is TRBJ1-5 and V is TRBV6-2 or TRBV6-3; possibly TRBD1 for D (6 bases). CDR1 and CDR2 (germline): MNHEY, SVGEGT. Trimming stripped 2 bases from V and 4 bases from J, with 9 bases between. This CDR3 contains 14 residues.